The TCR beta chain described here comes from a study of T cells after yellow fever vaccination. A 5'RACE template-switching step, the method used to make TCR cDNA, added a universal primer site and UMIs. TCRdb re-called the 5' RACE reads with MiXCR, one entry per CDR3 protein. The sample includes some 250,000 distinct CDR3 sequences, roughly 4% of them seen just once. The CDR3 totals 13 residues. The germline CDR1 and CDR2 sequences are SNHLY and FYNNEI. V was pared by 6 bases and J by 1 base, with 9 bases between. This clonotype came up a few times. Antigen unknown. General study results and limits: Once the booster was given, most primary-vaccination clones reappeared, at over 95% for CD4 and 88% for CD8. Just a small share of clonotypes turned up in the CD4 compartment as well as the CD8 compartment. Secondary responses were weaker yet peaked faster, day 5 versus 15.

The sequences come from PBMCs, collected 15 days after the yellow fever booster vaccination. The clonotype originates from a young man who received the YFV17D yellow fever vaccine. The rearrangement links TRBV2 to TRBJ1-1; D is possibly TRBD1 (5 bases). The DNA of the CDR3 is TGTGCCAGCAGGGCAGGGTGGAACACTGAAGCTTTCTTT. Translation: CASRAGWNTEAFF.